This TCR beta chain was identified in a study of identical twins. MiXCR, applied by TCRdb to the 5' RACE reads, yields one record per CDR3 protein. The data hold 1,800,000 or so distinct CDR3 sequences, with about 31% observed a single time. This clonotype was picked up many times. V lost 0 bases, J lost 5 bases, and 9 bases lay in between. The length of the CDR3 is 14 residues. Germline CDR1 reads LGHDT; CDR2 reads YNNKEL (reference sequence). V gene TRBV3-1 combines with J gene TRBJ2-3, with D perhaps TRBD2 (6 bases). Sequenced sample: cord blood. This TCR was sampled from a newborn girl in good health. The CDR3 protein is CASSQEGAGDTQYF. The CDR3 DNA is TGTGCCAGCAGCCAAGAAGGAGCGGGAGATACGCAGTATTTT.